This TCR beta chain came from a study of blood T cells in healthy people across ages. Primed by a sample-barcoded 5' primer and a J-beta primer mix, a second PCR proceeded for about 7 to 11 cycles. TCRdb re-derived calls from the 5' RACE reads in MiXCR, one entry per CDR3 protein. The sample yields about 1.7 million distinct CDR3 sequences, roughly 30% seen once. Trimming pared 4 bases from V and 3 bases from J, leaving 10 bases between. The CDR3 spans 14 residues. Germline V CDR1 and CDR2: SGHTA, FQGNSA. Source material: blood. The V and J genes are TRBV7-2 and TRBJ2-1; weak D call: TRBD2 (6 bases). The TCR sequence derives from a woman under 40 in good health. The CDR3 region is CASSSRTNYNEQFF. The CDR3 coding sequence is TGTGCCAGCAGCTCTCGGACTAACTACAATGAGCAGTTCTTC.